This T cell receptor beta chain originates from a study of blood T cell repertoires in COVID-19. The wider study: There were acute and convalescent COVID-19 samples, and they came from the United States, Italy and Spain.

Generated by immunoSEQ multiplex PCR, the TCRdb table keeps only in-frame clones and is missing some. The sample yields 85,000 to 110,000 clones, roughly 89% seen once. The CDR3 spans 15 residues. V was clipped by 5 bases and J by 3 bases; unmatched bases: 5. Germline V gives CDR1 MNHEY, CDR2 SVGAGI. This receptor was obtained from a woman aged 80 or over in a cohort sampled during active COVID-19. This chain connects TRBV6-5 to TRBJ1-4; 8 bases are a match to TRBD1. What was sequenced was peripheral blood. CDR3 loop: CASSLGQGANEKLFF. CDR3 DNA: TGTGCCAGCAGTCTAGGACAGGGTGCTAATGAAAAACTGTTTTTT.